These T cell receptor beta chains were read from a single sample in a study of OX40 agonist ivuxolimab in advanced cancers. Produced via immunoSEQ multiplex PCR; TCRdb's table is partial and in-frame only. The profile shows some 17,000 clones, around 70% of them singletons. The source material was CD4+ or CD8+ T cells sorted from blood, sampled in a trial of the OX40 agonist ivuxolimab. Source of these receptors: an adult with an advanced solid tumor such as melanoma, head and neck, liver or kidney cancer. The CDR3 runs from the conserved cysteine through the conserved F or W. D genes are given only for firm matches. Rows give clone size only sometimes, using once, few, many, or a class for an expanded clone.

D gene | clone size | J gene | V gene | CDR3 protein | CDR3 DNA
. | . | TRBJ2-7 | TRBV20-1 | CSARETYEQYF | TGCAGTGCTAGGGAAACCTACGAGCAGTACTTC
TRBD1 | . | TRBJ2-1 | TRBV29-1 | CSADRTPNEQFF | TGCAGCGCGGACAGGACCCCCAATGAGCAGTTCTTC
TRBD2 | few | TRBJ2-5 | TRBV7-6 | CASSLLAGGRETQYF | TGTGCCAGCAGCCTTTTAGCGGGGGGACGAGAGACCCAGTACTTC
. | . | TRBJ2-7 | TRBV4-1 | CASSHPQGFDTYEQYF | TGCGCCAGCAGCCACCCACAGGGTTTCGACACCTACGAGCAGTACTTC
TRBD2 | few | TRBJ2-5 | TRBV11-3 | CASSSLRTASGGAGAQYF | TGTGCCAGCAGCTCCTTGAGGACGGCTAGCGGGGGAGCCGGGGCCCAGTACTTC
TRBD1 | . | TRBJ2-2 | TRBV7-9 | CASSPQYRGPAGELFF | TGTGCCAGCAGCCCGCAGTACAGGGGGCCCGCCGGGGAGCTGTTTTTT
. | . | TRBJ2-1 | TRBV7-9 | CASSLVSSHEQFF | TGTGCCAGCAGCTTAGTTAGTAGCCATGAGCAGTTCTTC
. | . | TRBJ1-5 | TRBV6-6 | CASTPGVRDQPQHF | TGTGCCAGCACCCCAGGGGTGAGAGATCAGCCCCAGCATTTT
TRBD1 | few | TRBJ2-3 | TRBV12-5 | CASGLVLDRGIGTDTQYF | TGTGCTAGTGGTTTGGTACTGGACAGGGGCATTGGCACAGATACGCAGTATTTT
TRBD2 | . | TRBJ2-1 | TRBV7-2 | CASSLGGGNEQFF | TGTGCCAGCAGCTTGGGCGGGGGCAATGAGCAGTTCTTC
. | . | TRBJ2-2 | TRBV15 | CATRGSSNTGELFF | TGTGCCACCCGCGGGTCCTCGAACACCGGGGAGCTGTTTTTT
. | . | TRBJ1-2 | TRBV7-2 | CASSVLAQGGYTF | TGTGCCAGCAGCGTACTAGCGCAGGGAGGCTACACCTTC
. | . | TRBJ2-1 | TRBV19 | CASSITSSSYNEQFF | TGTGCCAGTAGTATAACTAGTAGCTCCTACAATGAGCAGTTCTTC
TRBD1 | . | TRBJ1-1 | TRBV28 | CASSIGQVNTEAFF | TGTGCCAGCAGTATTGGACAGGTCAACACTGAAGCTTTCTTT
. | . | TRBJ1-2 | TRBV6-1 | CASSEKGGAYGYTF | TGTGCCAGCAGTGAAAAGGGGGGAGCCTATGGCTACACCTTC
. | few | TRBJ1-5 | TRBV5-8 | CASKERGPSNQPQHF | TGTGCCAGCAAAGAGAGGGGACCCAGCAATCAGCCCCAGCATTTT
. | . | TRBJ2-1 | TRBV7-8 | CASSFDSSSYNEQFF | TGTGCCAGCAGCTTTGACTCTAGCTCCTACAATGAGCAGTTCTTC
. | once | TRBJ2-3 | TRBV7-2 | CASSSVGPGSMDTQYF | TGTGCCAGCAGCTCAGTGGGGCCGGGATCGATGGATACGCAGTATTTT
. | . | TRBJ2-7 | TRBV7-6 | CASSLYGTASYEQYF | TGTGCCAGCAGCTTATATGGGACGGCCTCCTACGAGCAGTACTTC
. | medium-sized | TRBJ1-1 | TRBV11-3 | CASSSGPEAFF | TGTGCCAGCTCCTCCGGGCCTGAAGCTTTCTTT
TRBD2 | once | TRBJ2-5 | TRBV10-3 | CASSGEIQETQYF | TGTGCCTCTAGCGGGGAGATACAAGAGACCCAGTACTTC
TRBD2 | once | TRBJ2-2 | TRBV11-2 | CASSLSVAGGNTGELFF | TGTGCCAGCAGCTTATCTGTAGCGGGGGGGAACACCGGGGAGCTGTTTTTT
. | . | TRBJ1-1 | TRBV7-9 | CASRQGMNTEAFF | TGTGCCAGCCGCCAGGGCATGAACACTGAAGCTTTCTTT
TRBD1 | . | TRBJ2-2 | TRBV9 | CASSVLTGEEGGELFF | TGTGCCAGCAGCGTATTGACAGGGGAAGAGGGCGGGGAGCTGTTTTTT
TRBD1 | . | TRBJ1-1 | TRBV7-7 | CASSPYLRQGRGKSLNTEAFF | TGTGCTAGCAGTCCATACTTGAGACAGGGGCGAGGGAAATCGCTAAACACTGAAGCTTTCTTT
. | medium-sized | TRBJ1-4 | TRBV18 | CASSPLVSNREKLFF | TGTGCCAGCTCACCACTAGTTTCGAACCGAGAAAAACTGTTTTTT
. | few | TRBJ2-2 | TRBV5-3 | CARSPARPYRPENTGELFF | TGTGCCAGAAGCCCAGCTCGGCCTTACAGGCCCGAAAACACCGGGGAGCTGTTTTTT
. | . | TRBJ2-3 | TRBV11-2 | CASSSRQAGQGDTQYF | TGTGCCAGCAGTTCCAGGCAAGCGGGCCAAGGGGATACGCAGTATTTT
TRBD2 | . | TRBJ2-1 | TRBV27 | CASSLSGGIYNEQFF | TGTGCCAGCAGTTTATCCGGGGGGATCTACAATGAGCAGTTCTTC
. | few | TRBJ2-1 | TRBV27 | CASSLTAANEQFF | TGTGCCAGCAGTCTCACGGCCGCCAATGAGCAGTTCTTC
. | . | TRBJ2-7 | TRBV7-9 | CASSRRQGSIHEQYF | TGTGCCAGCAGCCGGCGCCAGGGGAGTATCCACGAGCAGTACTTC
. | . | TRBJ1-2 | TRBV6-5 | CASSYSGFYGYTF | TGTGCCAGCAGTTACTCAGGATTCTATGGCTACACCTTC
. | . | TRBJ2-2 | TRBV7-6 | CASSSSPSGELFF | TGTGCCAGCAGCTCCTCCCCGAGCGGGGAGCTGTTTTTT
. | . | TRBJ1-5 | TRBV6-5 | CASSYGGGQPQHF | TGTGCCAGCAGTTACGGGGGTGGCCAGCCCCAGCATTTT
TRBD1 | . | TRBJ2-1 | TRBV27 | CASSLLGTAQQFF | TGTGCCAGCAGTTTATTAGGGACAGCACAGCAGTTCTTC
. | . | TRBJ1-5 | TRBV19 | CASSIVRDRISPQHF | TGTGCCAGTAGTATAGTAAGAGACAGGATTTCGCCCCAGCATTTT
. | many | TRBJ2-2 | TRBV7-3 | CASSLQGTNTGELFF | TGTGCCAGCAGTCTACAGGGAACGAACACCGGGGAGCTGTTTTTT
TRBD1 | few | TRBJ2-7 | TRBV7-8 | CASSAYQGAGSYEQYF | TGTGCCAGCAGCGCCTACCAGGGGGCCGGGTCCTACGAGCAGTACTTC
. | . | TRBJ2-5 | TRBV7-1 | CASSLFQGGQETQYF | TGTGCCAGCAGCTTATTCCAGGGGGGGCAGGAGACCCAGTACTTC
. | . | TRBJ2-5 | TRBV6-1 | CASSQIGISGETQYF | TGTGCCAGCAGTCAGATAGGGATCTCGGGGGAGACCCAGTACTTC
. | . | TRBJ2-1 | TRBV28 | CASSSLGQTYNEQFF | TGTGCCAGCAGTTCACTTGGACAGACCTACAATGAGCAGTTCTTC
. | . | TRBJ1-2 | TRBV10-3 | CAISESRVTSHYGYTF | TGTGCCATCAGTGAGTCCCGGGTCACATCCCACTATGGCTACACCTTC
. | . | TRBJ2-7 | TRBV6-6 | CASSSPETVISYEQYF | TGTGCCAGCAGTTCGCCCGAGACAGTGATCTCCTACGAGCAGTACTTC
. | . | TRBJ2-5 | TRBV7-5 | CASTSLAGGGNQYF | TGTGCCAGCACCAGCCTAGCGGGGGGAGGGAACCAGTACTTC
TRBD2 | few | TRBJ2-3 | TRBV14 | CASSLDRTSGGTDTQYF | TGTGCCAGCAGCCTCGATAGGACTAGCGGGGGCACAGATACGCAGTATTTT
. | . | TRBJ2-7 | TRBV28 | CASSFDSRLEDEQYF | TGTGCCAGCAGTTTTGACTCCCGGCTCGAGGACGAGCAGTACTTC
TRBD1 | . | TRBJ2-3 | TRBV7-8 | CASSLLAGTGGSDTQYF | TGTGCCAGCAGCTTGTTAGCGGGGACAGGGGGATCAGATACGCAGTATTTT
TRBD1 | once | TRBJ1-5 | TRBV7-2 | CASSFPQTGLDQPQHF | TGTGCCAGCAGCTTTCCTCAGACAGGGCTGGATCAGCCCCAGCATTTT
TRBD2 | . | TRBJ2-7 | TRBV5-1 | CASSFSGTDYEQYF | TGCGCCAGCAGCTTTAGCGGGACGGACTACGAGCAGTACTTC
. | . | TRBJ1-3 | TRBV5-6 | CASSLGGGGNTIYF | TGTGCCAGCAGCTTGGGCGGGGGTGGAAACACCATATATTTT
. | . | TRBJ2-2 | TRBV28 | CASGLRTRNTGELFF | TGTGCCAGCGGGTTACGGACACGGAACACCGGGGAGCTGTTTTTT
TRBD2 | . | TRBJ2-3 | TRBV5-6 | CASSLMPSGAPDTQYF | TGTGCCAGCAGCTTGATGCCTAGCGGGGCCCCAGATACGCAGTATTTT